This entry is about one T cell receptor (beta chain). The study assigned cohorts using participant-reported clinical history. V lost 4 bases to trimming and J lost 3 bases, with 13 bases between them. This CDR3 is 14 amino acids long. CDR1 and CDR2 (germline): MNHEY, SVGEGT. The assay was immunoSEQ multiplex PCR, and TCRdb's table has in-frame clones only and misses some. The sample gives approximately 400,000 clones, 80% to 95% of which show up once; around 0.86% is in the top ten. The sample is drawn from a study of blood T cell repertoires in COVID-19. This TCR was recovered from a woman in her thirties or forties who had been exposed to COVID-19. Input material: PBMCs or T cells enriched from blood (not recorded which). The genes are TRBV6-2 or TRBV6-3 and TRBJ2-7, with unresolved D. In nucleotides, the CDR3 is TGTGCCAGCAGTTCGTATCCGCTAATCTACGAGCAGTACTTC. Protein product: CASSSYPLIYEQYF.